A single sample is the source of the 19 T cell receptor beta chains below, sequenced in a study of a mutant IDH1 vaccine in newly diagnosed glioma. Antigens for these TCRs are unknown. The time point here: week 47, end of study. In the vaccine, a single dose held 300 ug of the mutant IDH1 20-mer peptide, along with topical imiquimod. Using immunoSEQ multiplex PCR, the repertoire was profiled, and TCRdb retains in-frame clones only, with some absent. The sample comprises 13,000 or so clones, around 78% of which are singletons, and about 4% rests with the top ten. This specimen consisted of PBMCs, obtained from a glioma patient whose treatment included an IDH1 peptide vaccine. All receptors come from a middle-aged woman with glioma.

This rearrangement joins TRBV7-9 to TRBJ1-1; D unclear. Germline values: CDR1 SEHNR, CDR2 FQNEAQ (reference sequence). V dropped 3 bases and J dropped 3 bases, with 8 bases sitting between them. The CDR3 has 13 amino acids. CDR3 bases: TGTGCCAGCAGCTTTCAGGCGGACACTGAAGCTTTCTTT. Translated, it gives CASSFQADTEAFF.

V and J are TRBV6-1 and TRBJ2-7, with a possible D match to TRBD1 (6 bases). The CDR3 consists of 13 residues. V shed 7 bases and J shed 3 bases, with 13 bases lying between them. CDR1 and CDR2 (germline): MNHNS, SASEGT. This CDR3 reads CASTKGQDYEQYF. Here the CDR3 DNA reads TGTGCCAGCACGAAGGGACAAGACTACGAGCAGTACTTC.

The chain employs TRBV27 and TRBJ1-1; 9 positions agree with TRBD1. From germline, CDR1 is MNHEY and CDR2 SMNVEV (reference sequence). V was pared by 6 bases and J by 4 bases, with 3 bases of the junction left unmatched. The CDR3 loop spans 13 amino acids. The CDR3 loop reads CASRTGGGTEAFF. The CDR3 DNA sequence: TGTGCCAGCAGAACAGGGGGCGGCACTGAAGCTTTCTTT.

The rearrangement joins TRBV28 to TRBJ1-4; the D is unclear. In germline, CDR1 is MDHEN, CDR2 SYDVKM. This CDR3 is built from 17 residues. V was cut by 6 bases and J by 0 bases, with 17 bases left in between. CDR3 sequence (DNA): TGTGCCAGCAGCCCTGATCAACTAGATGCAACTAATGAAAAACTGTTTTTT. It encodes CASSPDQLDATNEKLFF.

This rearrangement joins TRBV11-2 to TRBJ2-2; the match to TRBD2 covers 8 bases. V was clipped by 5 bases and J by 6 bases; unmatched bases: 2. Looked up from germline, CDR1 is SGHAT and CDR2 is FQNNGV. The CDR3 length is 13 residues. The CDR3 sequence: CASSNGGAGELFF. Written as DNA, the CDR3 is TGTGCCAGCAGCAACGGGGGGGCCGGGGAGCTGTTTTTT. The variable domain in full, completed from reference TRBV11-2 and TRBJ2-2, reads EAGVAQSPRYKIIEKRQSVAFWCNPISGHATLYWYQQILGQGPKLLIQFQNNGVVDDSQLPKDRFSAERLKGVDSTLKIQPAKLEDSAVYLCASSNGGAGELFFGEGSRLTVL.

The rearrangement uses TRBV4-1 and TRBJ1-5; the D gene is possibly TRBD1 (5 bases). The CDR3 is 16 amino acids. CDR1 is MGHRA and CDR2 is YSYEKL in the germline V gene. Trimming left V 5 bases short and J 2 bases short, with 16 bases between. The CDR3 loop is CASSIQGSLGNQPQHF. The CDR3 nucleotides are TGCGCCAGCAGCATTCAGGGCTCCCTCGGCAATCAGCCCCAGCATTTT.

This clone has more than one count but fewer than ten. The chain is built from TRBV28 and TRBJ1-5; no firm D call. The CDR3 spans 12 residues. Germline CDR1 is MDHEN and CDR2 is SYDVKM. V lost 6 bases and J lost 1, with 4 bases in between. CDR3: CASRKSNQPQHF. Written as DNA, the CDR3 is TGTGCCAGCAGAAAGAGCAATCAGCCCCAGCATTTT.

This clone has only a few counts. V is TRBV2 and J is TRBJ1-2, with no clear D. Germline CDR1 is SNHLY and CDR2 is FYNNEI. This CDR3 has 12 amino acids. V lost 6 bases to trimming and J lost 10 bases, with 15 bases between them. The DNA of the CDR3 is TGTGCCAGCAGACGGACGGCTTCGCCCTACACCTTC. It encodes CASRRTASPYTF.

The J gene is TRBJ1-1, the V gene TRBV27; no clear D. With 2 bases removed from V and 1 base from J, the gap between germline ends came to 17 bases. The length of the CDR3 is 17 residues. From germline, CDR1 is MNHEY and CDR2 SMNVEV (reference sequence). The CDR3 is CASSLIGISFSNTEAFF. The CDR3 DNA is TGTGCCAGCAGTTTAATTGGGATCTCCTTCTCGAACACTGAAGCTTTCTTT.

This chain joins TRBV29-1 and TRBJ2-4, with a possible D match to TRBD2 (7 bases). CDR1 and CDR2 from the germline V gene are SQVTM and ANQGSEA. The CDR3 is 13 residues long. The germline V and J ends were trimmed by 4 bases and 8 bases, with 15 bases remaining between them. CDR3 sequence: CSVGQEGGDIQYF. The CDR3 nucleotides are TGCAGCGTTGGTCAGGAGGGGGGGGACATTCAGTACTTC. Complete variable domain (other parts from reference TRBV29-1 and TRBJ2-4): SAVISQKPSRDICQRGTSLTIQCQVDSQVTMMFWYRQQPGQSLTLIATANQGSEATYESGFVIDKFPISRPNLTFSTLTVSNMSPEDSSIYLCSVGQEGGDIQYFGAGTRLSVL.

This chain connects TRBV10-3 to TRBJ1-1, with D possibly matching TRBD1 (5 bases). The germline gives CDR1 ENHRY, CDR2 SYGVKD. CDR3 length: 12 residues. V shed 7 bases and J shed 4 bases, with 10 bases lying between them. The CDR3 DNA reads TGTGCCATCAACCGGGGGGGCACTGAAGCTTTCTTT. Translated, it gives CAINRGGTEAFF.

V and J are TRBV9 and TRBJ2-3; D is unclear. This CDR3 is 13 amino acids long. The germline V gene encodes CDR1 SGDLS and CDR2 YYNGEE. V shed 0 bases and J shed 3 bases, with 5 bases lying between them. CDR3 nucleotide sequence: TGTGCCAGCAGCGTAGGAGATACAGATACGCAGTATTTT. Amino acid sequence: CASSVGDTDTQYF. The entire variable domain, with the rest obtained from reference TRBV9 and TRBJ2-3, is as follows: DSGVTQTPKHLITATGQRVTLRCSPRSGDLSVYWYQQSLDQGLQFLIQYYNGEERAKGNILERFSAQQFPDLHSELNLSSLELGDSALYFCASSVGDTDTQYFGPGTRLTVL.

CDR3 loop: CASSQDQRLGYTF. DNA of the CDR3: TGCGCCAGCAGCCAAGATCAACGGCTGGGCTACACCTTC. The chain carries TRBV4-3 and TRBJ1-2; D is uncertain. Germline V gene sequence: CDR1 LGHNA, CDR2 YSLEER. V lost 0 bases and J lost 8, with 10 bases in between. There are 13 residues in the CDR3.

This chain uses TRBV19 with TRBJ1-2, with 8 bases identical to TRBD1. This CDR3 is 12 amino acids long. CDR1 and CDR2 (germline): LNHDA, SQIVND (reference sequence). V gave up 6 bases and J gave up 8 bases; unmatched junction bases: 5. CDR3 amino acids: CASSQGARGYTF. CDR3 bases: TGTGCCAGTAGCCAGGGGGCGCGAGGCTACACCTTC.

The CDR3 region is CSARDSEYNEQFF. CDR3 nucleotide sequence: TGCAGCGCCAGGGACAGCGAGTACAATGAGCAGTTCTTC. The rearrangement joins TRBV29-1 to TRBJ2-1; TRBD1 matches at 7 bases. Germline assignment: CDR1 SQVTM and CDR2 ANQGSEA. Trimming cost V 7 bases and J 4 bases; bases outside gene matches: 7. This CDR3 comprises 13 residues.

This clone was seen a single time. The chain is built from TRBV5-1 and TRBJ2-6, with TRBD1 as a possible D gene (5 bases). In germline, CDR1 is SGHRS, CDR2 YFSETQ. Trimming pared 4 bases from V and 3 bases from J, leaving 11 bases between. CDR3 length: 15 residues. The CDR3, as DNA: TGCGCCAGCAGCCCTAGGGGCGGTGGGGCCAACGTCCTGACTTTC. Amino acids: CASSPRGGGANVLTF.

This clone appeared a single time. DNA for the CDR3: TGTGCCAGCAGTGAGGACTCGGCAGTTCATGAAAAACTGTTTTTT. Its protein is CASSEDSAVHEKLFF. The rearrangement uses TRBV25-1 and TRBJ1-4; D remains unclear. Germline CDR1 is MGHDK and CDR2 is SYGVNS. Between the trimmed V and J ends, which lost 3 bases and 6 bases, there was a span of 14 bases. The CDR3 runs to 15 residues.

J is TRBJ2-3 and V is TRBV2, with no clear D. The germline V gene has CDR1 SNHLY and CDR2 FYNNEI. There are 14 residues in the CDR3. Trimming pared 2 bases from V and 1 base from J, leaving 7 bases between. The CDR3 reads CASSEQTRTDTQYF. CDR3 in DNA: TGTGCCAGCAGTGAACAGACGCGCACAGATACGCAGTATTTT.

This chain joins TRBV9 and TRBJ1-2; D uncertain. V lost 4 bases to trimming and J lost 3 bases, with 10 bases between them. The length of the CDR3 is 13 residues. CDR1 and CDR2 (germline): SGDLS, YYNGEE. The CDR3 sequence: CASSPGRDYGYTF. The CDR3 bases are TGTGCCAGCAGCCCTGGAAGGGACTATGGCTACACCTTC.